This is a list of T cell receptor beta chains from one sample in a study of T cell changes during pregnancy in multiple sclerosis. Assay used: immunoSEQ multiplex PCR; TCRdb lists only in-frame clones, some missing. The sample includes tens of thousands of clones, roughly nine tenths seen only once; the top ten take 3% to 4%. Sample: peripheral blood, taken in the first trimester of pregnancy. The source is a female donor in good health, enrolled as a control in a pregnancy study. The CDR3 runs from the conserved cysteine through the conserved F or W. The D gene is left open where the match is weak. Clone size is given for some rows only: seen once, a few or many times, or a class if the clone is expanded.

CDR3 DNA: TGTGCCAGCAGCCTGGACAGGGCCACCCAAGAGACCCAGTACTTC
CDR3 protein: CASSLDRATQETQYF
V gene: TRBV11-3
clone size: -
D gene: TRBD1
J gene: TRBJ2-5

CDR3 DNA: TGCAGCGTGACCGGGACAGGGAATCACTATGGCTACACCTTC
CDR3 protein: CSVTGTGNHYGYTF
V gene: TRBV29-1
clone size: -
D gene: TRBD1
J gene: TRBJ1-2

CDR3 DNA: TGTGCTAGTGGGCTGGGGGCAGGGGAAGGAAACACCATATATTTT
CDR3 protein: CASGLGAGEGNTIYF
V gene: TRBV12-5
clone size: -
D gene: -
J gene: TRBJ1-3

CDR3 DNA: TGTGCCAGCAGCCCAAGATGGGGCGGCTCCTACAATGAGCAGTTCTTC
CDR3 protein: CASSPRWGGSYNEQFF
V gene: TRBV4-2
clone size: -
D gene: -
J gene: TRBJ2-1

CDR3 DNA: TGTGCCAGCAGTTCAGGCGGACACTACGAGCAGTACTTC
CDR3 protein: CASSSGGHYEQYF
V gene: TRBV6-5
clone size: -
D gene: -
J gene: TRBJ2-7

CDR3 DNA: TGTGCCAGTAGCCCGGACAGTAACTATGGCTACACCTTC
CDR3 protein: CASSPDSNYGYTF
V gene: TRBV19
clone size: -
D gene: -
J gene: TRBJ1-2

CDR3 DNA: TGTGCCAGCAGCCCGGGACTAGCGGGAGACAATGAGCAGTTCTTC
CDR3 protein: CASSPGLAGDNEQFF
V gene: TRBV7-2
clone size: -
D gene: TRBD2
J gene: TRBJ2-1

CDR3 DNA: TGTGCCAGCAGCTTAGCCACTACATTCGAGACCCAGTACTTC
CDR3 protein: CASSLATTFETQYF
V gene: TRBV7-2
clone size: -
D gene: -
J gene: TRBJ2-5

CDR3 DNA: TGCGCCAGCAGCCAAGATTCCCAGGGAGGGGTGGGAGCTTTCTTT
CDR3 protein: CASSQDSQGGVGAFF
V gene: TRBV4-1
clone size: -
D gene: -
J gene: TRBJ1-1

CDR3 DNA: TGTGCCAGCAGTGAACTACAGGGGCCAGGCGAGCAGTACTTC
CDR3 protein: CASSELQGPGEQYF
V gene: TRBV6-1
clone size: -
D gene: TRBD1
J gene: TRBJ2-7

CDR3 DNA: TGCGCCAGCAGCCAAGATATACGGAACTATGGCTACACCTTC
CDR3 protein: CASSQDIRNYGYTF
V gene: TRBV4-1
clone size: once
D gene: -
J gene: TRBJ1-2

CDR3 DNA: TGTGCCAGCAGTTACGGCGGCGGGAGATTAACCGGGGAGCTGTTTTTT
CDR3 protein: CASSYGGGRLTGELFF
V gene: TRBV9
clone size: -
D gene: TRBD2
J gene: TRBJ2-2

CDR3 DNA: TGCGCCAGCAGCTTGGGTGGCGGGAGAGCAGATACGCAGTATTTT
CDR3 protein: CASSLGGGRADTQYF
V gene: TRBV5-1
clone size: -
D gene: TRBD2
J gene: TRBJ2-3

CDR3 DNA: TGCGCCAGCGCCGGGACAGTGAACACTGAAGCTTTCTTT
CDR3 protein: CASAGTVNTEAFF
V gene: TRBV5-1
clone size: -
D gene: TRBD1
J gene: TRBJ1-1